This T cell receptor (beta chain) emerged from a study of blood T cells in healthy people across ages. Study-wide results and caveats: Donors of long life had a larger count of naive CD4+ cells and greater diversity than aged donors.

This clonotype was detected ten times or more. Its antigen remains unknown. Per-sample PBMC isolation yielded at least 6.5 million cells. PCR was performed a second time for about 7 to 12 cycles using a sample-barcoded 5' primer and a J-beta primer mix. From the 5' RACE reads, TCRdb called clonotypes with MiXCR, one entry per CDR3 protein. Among 730,000 or so distinct CDR3 sequences listed, roughly 44% were seen once. CDR3 length equals 15 residues. The V gene's germline CDR1 is MGHDK and CDR2 SYGVNS. Between the trimmed V and J ends, which lost 1 base and 5 bases, there was a span of 15 bases. This sequence joins TRBV25-1 and TRBJ2-7; TRBD1 is a possible D gene (6 bases). The sample was blood. This sequence was found in an older woman in good health. This CDR3 reads CASSESWAGGHEQYF. The DNA for the CDR3 is TGTGCCAGCAGTGAATCGTGGGCTGGGGGCCACGAGCAGTACTTC.